The 16 T cell receptor beta chains given below trace back to one sample, sequenced in a study of technical replicates of blood from a handful of donors. The method was immunoSEQ multiplex PCR; TCRdb's version includes in-frame clones alone and lacks a portion of them. The sample records some 60,000 clones, 75% to 95% being singletons. The sample was PBMCs. The source is a human donor in good health. Some clones in this sample may be carry-over from other donors' samples.

The table lists this clone with a count of one. This chain links TRBV6-5 with TRBJ1-5; a possible D gene is TRBD1 (5 bases). V lost 0 bases, J lost 3 bases, and 6 bases lay in between. The CDR3 has 14 residues. CDR1 and CDR2 (germline): MNHEY, SVGAGI. CDR3 protein: CASSYSTANQPQHF. CDR3 DNA: TGTGCCAGCAGTTACTCGACAGCCAATCAGCCCCAGCATTTT.

The CDR3 region has the DNA TGCGCCAGCAGACTGCAGGACAGGGGGCCCACCGGGGAGCTGTTTTTT. This encodes CASRLQDRGPTGELFF. The rearrangement joins TRBV5-1 to TRBJ2-2, with 11 nucleotides matching TRBD1. V dropped 5 bases and J dropped 4; count of bases not matched to a gene: 7. The CDR3 is 16 amino acids. Germline V gene lookup returns CDR1 SGHRS and CDR2 YFSETQ.

V gene TRBV5-5 combines with J gene TRBJ1-1, with D possibly being TRBD1 (6 bases). V dropped 1 base and J dropped 7 bases, with 11 bases sitting between them. Germline CDR1 is SGHKS and CDR2 is YYEKEE (reference sequence). The CDR3 has 13 residues. Written as DNA, the CDR3 is TGTGCCAGCAGCTTGCAGGGGACGGGTGAAGCTTTCTTT. Its protein is CASSLQGTGEAFF.

CDR3 DNA sequence: TGTGCCAGCAGCTTGTTACAGGGCGGCGAGCAGTACTTC. Amino acid sequence: CASSLLQGGEQYF. The chain recombines TRBV7-3 with TRBJ2-7; tentatively, D is TRBD1 (6 bases). Per germline, CDR1 SGHTA and CDR2 FQGTGA. The CDR3 has 13 residues. Trimming removed 3 bases at V and 6 bases at J, with 12 bases between.

This clone was counted between two and nine times. The chain joins TRBV11-2 to TRBJ2-5; the D gene is possibly TRBD2 (6 bases). The length of the CDR3 is 15 residues. Germline assignment: CDR1 SGHAT and CDR2 FQNNGV. V gave up 6 bases and J gave up 2 bases, with 16 bases separating them. CDR3 residues: CASRRIAGLQETQYF. The CDR3, as DNA: TGTGCCAGCAGGCGAATCGCGGGGCTTCAAGAGACCCAGTACTTC. The whole variable domain, remainder taken from reference TRBV11-2 and TRBJ2-5, is EAGVAQSPRYKIIEKRQSVAFWCNPISGHATLYWYQQILGQGPKLLIQFQNNGVVDDSQLPKDRFSAERLKGVDSTLKIQPAKLEDSAVYLCASRRIAGLQETQYFGPGTRLLVL.

The chain joins TRBV19 to TRBJ1-2, with D perhaps matching TRBD1 (5 bases). Germline CDR1 reads LNHDA; CDR2 reads SQIVND (reference sequence). The CDR3 runs 17 residues. Deletions cut 1 base from V and 3 bases from J, with 18 bases between. The CDR3 region has the DNA TGTGCCAGTAGTATAGGTTACGGGGCCTGGGAGGACTATGGCTACACCTTC. Translating gives CASSIGYGAWEDYGYTF.

Only one count was recorded for this clone. This sequence joins TRBV5-1 and TRBJ2-5; 10 nucleotides line up with TRBD2. CDR1 is SGHRS, CDR2 YFSETQ, per germline. The junction had 3 bases not matched to a gene; V was cut back by 0 bases and J by 1 base. CDR3 size: 16 residues. The CDR3 sequence: CASSLAASGGQETQYF. CDR3 sequence (DNA): TGCGCCAGCAGCTTGGCAGCTAGCGGGGGCCAAGAGACCCAGTACTTC.

The chain uses TRBV5-1 and TRBJ1-6; 8 bases are shared with TRBD1. With 0 bases clipped from V and 9 bases from J, the junction kept 5 bases outside the gene matches. This CDR3 has 15 amino acids. Germline assignment: CDR1 SGHRS and CDR2 YFSETQ. The CDR3 is CASSLDATGVSPLHF. CDR3 bases: TGCGCCAGCAGCTTGGATGCGACAGGGGTTTCACCCCTCCACTTT.

Notes on this clone: The same CDR3 arises from other DNA sequences in this sample as well. This chain joins TRBV6-5 and TRBJ2-7; D perhaps matches TRBD2 (6 bases). Germline V gives CDR1 MNHEY, CDR2 SVGAGI. Trimming cost V 6 bases and J 3 bases, with 12 bases left between them. The CDR3 runs to 13 residues. The CDR3 coding sequence is TGTGCCAGCAGCCTGGGGGGTGGCTACGAGCAGTACTTC. Protein: CASSLGGGYEQYF.

CDR3 DNA sequence: TGTGCCAGCAGTCAAGGGGGACAGGAGGAAAAACTGTTTTTT. Protein: CASSQGGQEEKLFF. The gene calls are TRBV7-9 and TRBJ1-4; 8 positions agree with TRBD1. Germline V gene lookup returns CDR1 SEHNR and CDR2 FQNEAQ (reference sequence). With 6 bases clipped from V and 8 bases from J, the junction kept 8 bases outside the gene matches. CDR3 size: 14 residues.

The rearrangement joins TRBV4-3 to TRBJ1-1, with D perhaps TRBD1 (5 bases). The CDR3 is 14 residues long. V lost 4 bases, J lost 3 bases, and 12 bases lay in between. Germline V gives CDR1 LGHNA, CDR2 YSLEER. The CDR3 reads CASSRTGDDTEAFF. CDR3 nucleotide sequence: TGCGCCAGCAGCCGTACGGGGGATGACACTGAAGCTTTCTTT.

This sequence joins TRBV11-2 and TRBJ2-5, with 12 bases that match TRBD2. Germline trimming cut 4 bases from V and 4 bases from J; bases unmatched to any gene: 7. The length of the CDR3 is 16 residues. The germline V gene encodes CDR1 SGHAT and CDR2 FQNNGV. This CDR3 is CASSWTTSGGGETQYF. CDR3 DNA: TGTGCCAGCAGCTGGACGACTAGCGGGGGTGGAGAGACCCAGTACTTC.

This clone came up a few times. V usage is TRBV5-4 and J usage is TRBJ2-1, with 14 bases lining up with TRBD2. The germline V gene has CDR1 SGHNT and CDR2 YYREEE (reference sequence). This CDR3 comprises 16 residues. The J segment lost 9 bases and the V segment lost 4 bases, leaving 9 bases of the junction unmatched. CDR3 sequence (DNA): TGTGCCAGCAGCATGGGGGGACTAGCGGGAGTTGGTGAGCAGTTCTTC. Translated, it gives CASSMGGLAGVGEQFF.

This clone appeared a single time. The V and J genes are TRBV4-1 and TRBJ1-4; 7 positions agree with TRBD1. Germline CDR1 and CDR2: MGHRA and YSYEKL. With 3 bases clipped from V and 5 bases from J, the junction kept 9 bases outside the gene matches. The length of the CDR3 is 16 residues. For the CDR3, the DNA is TGCGCCAGCAGCCAGGGTCAGGGACAGCGGAATGAAAAACTGTTTTTT. It translates to CASSQGQGQRNEKLFF.

J is TRBJ2-5 and V is TRBV5-1; 7 nucleotides match TRBD1. The CDR3 extends over 15 amino acids. Germline V lookup: CDR1 SGHRS, CDR2 YFSETQ. V shed 3 bases, J shed 4 bases, and the junction held 9 bases outside the gene matches. CDR3 nucleotides: TGCGCCAGCAGCTCCCGGGATAACAGGGGAGAGACCCAGTACTTC. Amino acids: CASSSRDNRGETQYF.

This chain joins TRBV9 and TRBJ1-1; no firm D call. Trimming left V 0 bases short and J 3 bases short, with 18 bases between. CDR1 and CDR2 from the germline V gene are SGDLS and YYNGEE. The CDR3 contains 17 residues. DNA of the CDR3: TGTGCCAGCAGCGTAGGGGTAGTGGGTCTTGCGGACACTGAAGCTTTCTTT. Protein: CASSVGVVGLADTEAFF.